These 28 T cell receptor beta chains came from one sample sequenced in a study of T cells expressing NK-cell markers. From its re-call of the 5' RACE reads, TCRdb lists each CDR3 protein once, without DNA. The ten top clones account for roughly 3.4%, within a sample of about 550,000 distinct CDR3 sequences. Sample: blood T cells: a sorted CD56 or NKG2C T cell subset, CD4+ or CD8+ T cells, or bulk PBMC T cells (not recorded which). The source is a man between 18 and 35 years old in good health.

V gene TRBV10-3 combines with J gene TRBJ2-2; TCRdb's D gene call, TRBD1, goes unchecked for lack of DNA. CDR1 is ENHRY and CDR2 is SYGVKD in the germline V gene. There are 15 residues in the CDR3. The CDR3 protein is CAIRSVTGTTGELFF.

This rearrangement joins TRBV15 to TRBJ2-1; the D call from TCRdb, TRBD1, cannot be confirmed without DNA. The CDR3 has 16 amino acids. The germline CDR1 and CDR2 sequences are LNHNV and YYDKDF (reference sequence). CDR3 protein: CATSRDGAGVGNEQFF.

The chain recombines TRBV11-2 with TRBJ2-1. The CDR3 sequence is 15 residues long. The germline V gene encodes CDR1 SGHAT and CDR2 FQNNGV. The CDR3 region is CASSLDYGTYNEQFF.

This chain joins TRBV19 and TRBJ2-5; TCRdb's D call of TRBD1 is untestable without DNA. The CDR3 sequence is 15 residues long. The germline gives CDR1 LNHDA, CDR2 SQIVND (reference sequence). Here the CDR3 reads CASTPGDRVGETQYF.

This chain uses TRBV12-3 or TRBV12-4 with TRBJ2-1; TCRdb designates TRBD1, a call that cannot be tested without DNA. This CDR3 has 13 residues. CDR3: CATSYPPDNEQFF.

The chain recombines TRBV27 with TRBJ2-1; TCRdb's D call, TRBD1, is unchecked because there is no DNA. The CDR3 is made up of 16 amino acids. Per the germline V gene, CDR1 is MNHEY and CDR2 is SMNVEV (reference sequence). The CDR3 loop is CARTFPAERGYNEQFF.

The genes are TRBV5-1 and TRBJ2-6; TCRdb returns TRBD1, unconfirmable since there is no DNA. CDR3 size: 19 residues. CDR1 is SGHRS, CDR2 YFSETQ, per germline. The CDR3 loop reads CASSFKTGTGPSGANVLTF.

V gene TRBV20-1 combines with J gene TRBJ1-2. The CDR3 is 16 residues long. CDR1 and CDR2 from the germline V gene are DFQATT and SNEGSKA (reference sequence). This CDR3 reads CSARGEFSRSNYGYTF.

This chain uses TRBV10-3 with TRBJ1-6; TCRdb's D gene call, TRBD1, goes unchecked for lack of DNA. This CDR3 has 16 amino acids. CDR1 ENHRY and CDR2 SYGVKD come from the germline V gene. Here the CDR3 reads CAISEFGTGYNSPLHF.

The rearrangement uses TRBV5-5 and TRBJ2-1; TCRdb proposes TRBD2, but this gene call is untestable without DNA. Germline V gene data show CDR1 as SGHKS and CDR2 as YYEKEE (reference sequence). This CDR3 spans 16 amino acids. This CDR3 reads CASSLASSDPYNEQFF.

CDR3 sequence: CASSVGNSGRALIDEQFF. V and J are TRBV9 and TRBJ2-1; the TRBD2 assignment by TCRdb is unverifiable without DNA. The CDR3 sequence is 18 residues long. Germline-derived CDR1 and CDR2 are SGDLS and YYNGEE.

This chain links TRBV2 with TRBJ2-1; TCRdb reports TRBD1, a call that lacks DNA to check it against. Per the germline V gene, CDR1 is SNHLY and CDR2 is FYNNEI. This CDR3 contains 15 residues. CDR3 residues: CASRRGTGGYNEQFF.

V gene TRBV7-9 combines with J gene TRBJ1-5; TCRdb's D call of TRBD1 is untestable without DNA. The CDR3 length is 14 residues. Germline assignment: CDR1 SEHNR and CDR2 FQNEAQ (reference sequence). CDR3: CASSDPGTNQPQHF.

V gene TRBV5-1 combines with J gene TRBJ2-1; TCRdb returns TRBD2, unconfirmable since there is no DNA. This CDR3 comprises 16 residues. Per the germline V gene, CDR1 is SGHRS and CDR2 is YFSETQ. This CDR3 is CASSPIRLAGNNEQFF. The complete variable domain, with remaining parts taken from reference TRBV5-1 and TRBJ2-1, reads KAGVTQTPRYLIKTRGQQVTLSCSPISGHRSVSWYQQTPGQGLQFLFEYFSETQRNKGNFPGRFSGRQFSNSRSEMNVSTLELGDSALYLCASSPIRLAGNNEQFFGPGTRLTVL.

This chain joins TRBV7-2 and TRBJ2-3; TCRdb's D call of TRBD1 is untestable without DNA. The CDR3 has 16 amino acids. The germline V gene encodes CDR1 SGHTA and CDR2 FQGNSA. CDR3 region: CASSPTPGQITDTQYF.

The CDR3 reads CASSTRTSGARDSYNEQFF. The rearrangement joins TRBV7-2 to TRBJ2-1; the D gene TCRdb calls, TRBD2, cannot be checked with no DNA. This CDR3 has 19 amino acids. Germline lookup yields CDR1 SGHTA and CDR2 FQGNSA.

The rearrangement uses TRBV4-2 and TRBJ1-5. CDR1 is LGHNA, CDR2 YNFKEQ, per germline. There are 15 residues in the CDR3. The CDR3 protein is CASSTTNPGNQPQHF.

V usage is TRBV5-6 and J usage is TRBJ2-7; TCRdb's assignment of TRBD1 cannot be checked, as there is no DNA. This CDR3 region has 13 residues. Germline loops: CDR1 SGHDT, CDR2 YYEEEE. CDR3 residues: CASSLRGRYEQYF.

The V call is TRBV10-3, the J call TRBJ2-5; the TCRdb call, TRBD1, lacks DNA for checking. The CDR3 consists of 16 residues. CDR1 and CDR2 (germline): ENHRY, SYGVKD. This chain's CDR3 is CAISGSGQGTQETQYF.

The chain is built from TRBV25-1 and TRBJ2-7; lacking DNA, the TRBD1 call made by TCRdb goes unchecked. The CDR3 length is 14 residues. From germline, CDR1 is MGHDK and CDR2 SYGVNS. CDR3 loop: CALVHRPENYEQYF.

The chain joins TRBV5-1 to TRBJ2-1; TCRdb outputs TRBD2, but without DNA this stays unchecked. The CDR3 extends over 16 amino acids. Germline V lookup: CDR1 SGHRS, CDR2 YFSETQ. The CDR3 sequence is CASSLGTSGKFDEQFF.

V gene TRBV20-1 combines with J gene TRBJ2-1; the D call of TRBD2 rests on TCRdb alone, since no DNA is present to check it. Germline-derived CDR1 and CDR2 are DFQATT and SNEGSKA (reference sequence). CDR3 length: 14 amino acids. The CDR3 reads CSGPKRLAANEQFF.

The chain links TRBV19 to TRBJ2-7. The CDR3 is 14 residues long. Germline-derived CDR1 and CDR2 are LNHDA and SQIVND (reference sequence). CDR3 in amino acids: CASSKGGTSNEQYF.

The rearrangement joins TRBV27 to TRBJ2-2; checking the TCRdb D call of TRBD1 is not possible without DNA. Germline V gene sequence: CDR1 MNHEY, CDR2 SMNVEV (reference sequence). The CDR3 length is 16 residues. The CDR3 reads CASSLLGTGNTGELFF.

The chain combines TRBV13 with TRBJ2-3. Germline CDR1 reads PRHDT; CDR2 reads FYEKMQ (reference sequence). This CDR3 comprises 16 residues. CDR3 loop: CASSIGLAGRTDTQYF.

This chain's CDR3 is CASSLGPGTRPTDTQYF. V and J are TRBV7-8 and TRBJ2-3; the TCRdb D gene call, TRBD2, has no DNA to confirm it. From germline, CDR1 is SGHVS and CDR2 FQNEAQ. The length of the CDR3 is 17 residues.

V and J are TRBV20-1 and TRBJ2-4; TCRdb selects TRBD1, and the lack of DNA leaves this call unchecked. Looked up from germline, CDR1 is DFQATT and CDR2 is SNEGSKA (reference sequence). CDR3 length: 14 residues. The CDR3 loop is CSAHPTGPDGIQYF.

This chain joins TRBV20-1 and TRBJ2-1; TCRdb names TRBD1, which stays unverified in the absence of DNA. Germline V gene data show CDR1 as DFQATT and CDR2 as SNEGSKA (reference sequence). The CDR3 has 17 amino acids. The CDR3: CSASPPGAGLATYEQFF.